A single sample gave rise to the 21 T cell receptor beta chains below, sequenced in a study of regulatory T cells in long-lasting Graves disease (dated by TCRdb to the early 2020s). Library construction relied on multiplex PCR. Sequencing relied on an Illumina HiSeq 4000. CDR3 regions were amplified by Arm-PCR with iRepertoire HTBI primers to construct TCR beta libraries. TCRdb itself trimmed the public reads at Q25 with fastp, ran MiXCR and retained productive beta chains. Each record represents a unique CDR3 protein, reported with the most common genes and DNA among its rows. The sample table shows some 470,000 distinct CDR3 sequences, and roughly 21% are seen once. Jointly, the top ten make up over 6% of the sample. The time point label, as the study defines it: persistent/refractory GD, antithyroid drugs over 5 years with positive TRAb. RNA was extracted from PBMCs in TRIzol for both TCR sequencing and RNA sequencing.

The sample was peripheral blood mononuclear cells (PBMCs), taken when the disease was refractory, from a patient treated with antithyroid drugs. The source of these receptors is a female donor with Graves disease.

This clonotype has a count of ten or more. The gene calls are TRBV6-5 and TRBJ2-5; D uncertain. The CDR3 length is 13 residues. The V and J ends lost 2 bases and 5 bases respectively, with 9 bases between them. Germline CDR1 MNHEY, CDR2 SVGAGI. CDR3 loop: CASSYTGSETQYF. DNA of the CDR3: TGTGCCAGCAGTTACACGGGTTCGGAGACCCAGTACTTC.

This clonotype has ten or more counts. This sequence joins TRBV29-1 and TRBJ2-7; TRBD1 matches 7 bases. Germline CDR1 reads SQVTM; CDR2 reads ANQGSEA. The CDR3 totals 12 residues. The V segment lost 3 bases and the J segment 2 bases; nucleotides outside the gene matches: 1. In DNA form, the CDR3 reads TGCAGCGTTGAGCAGGGGGCCTACGAGCAGTACTTC. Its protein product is CSVEQGAYEQYF.

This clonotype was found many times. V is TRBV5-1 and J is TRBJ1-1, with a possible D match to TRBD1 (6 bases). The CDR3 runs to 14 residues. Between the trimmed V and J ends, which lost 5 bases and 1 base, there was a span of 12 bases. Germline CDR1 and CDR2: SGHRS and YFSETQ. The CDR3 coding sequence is TGCGCCAGCAGGTCTTCGGGACAGAACACTGAAGCTTTCTTT. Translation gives CASRSSGQNTEAFF. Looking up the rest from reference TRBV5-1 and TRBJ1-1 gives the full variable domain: KAGVTQTPRYLIKTRGQQVTLSCSPISGHRSVSWYQQTPGQGLQFLFEYFSETQRNKGNFPGRFSGRQFSNSRSEMNVSTLELGDSALYLCASRSSGQNTEAFFGQGTRLTVV.

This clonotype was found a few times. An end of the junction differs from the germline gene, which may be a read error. CDR3 DNA sequence: TGCAGTGCTAGTACAGGGATCCTTGACAATGAGCAGTCCTTC. This gives the protein CSASTGILDNEQSF. The chain couples TRBV20-1 to TRBJ2-1; weak D call: TRBD1 (6 bases). The CDR3 is 14 residues long. Germline assignment: CDR1 DFQATT and CDR2 SNEGSKA (reference sequence).

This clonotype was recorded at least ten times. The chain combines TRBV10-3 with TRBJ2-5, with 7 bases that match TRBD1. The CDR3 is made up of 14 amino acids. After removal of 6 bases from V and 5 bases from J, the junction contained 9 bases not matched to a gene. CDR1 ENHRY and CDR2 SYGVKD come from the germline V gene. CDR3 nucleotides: TGTGCCATCAGGCCAGGGGGTTTGGAGGAGACCCAGTACTTC. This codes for CAIRPGGLEETQYF.

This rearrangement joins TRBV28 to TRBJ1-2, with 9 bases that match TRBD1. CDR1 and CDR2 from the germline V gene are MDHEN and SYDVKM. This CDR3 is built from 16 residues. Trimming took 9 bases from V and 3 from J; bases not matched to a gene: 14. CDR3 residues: CASTGGQGIGYYGYTF. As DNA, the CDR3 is TGTGCCAGTACCGGAGGACAGGGGATTGGTTACTATGGCTACACCTTC.

The DNA for the CDR3 is TGTGCCAGCAGCACGGGACAGGTGCGGGGGACCCAGTACTTC. Encoded protein: CASSTGQVRGTQYF. The chain uses TRBV5-4 and TRBJ2-5; 8 bases fit TRBD1. J was trimmed by 7 bases and V by 4 bases; bases with no gene match: 9. This CDR3 spans 14 amino acids. Germline V gene lookup returns CDR1 SGHNT and CDR2 YYREEE (reference sequence).

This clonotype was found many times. The CDR3 DNA reads as TGTGCCACCAGTGGGGCAGAGGGGGAGACCCAGTACTTC. It encodes CATSGAEGETQYF. V usage is TRBV24-1 and J usage is TRBJ2-5; D tentatively reads TRBD1 or TRBD2 (5 bases each). The germline V gene encodes CDR1 KGHDR and CDR2 SFDVKD. The CDR3 spans 13 residues. Trimming cost V 5 bases and J 5 bases, with 11 bases left between them.

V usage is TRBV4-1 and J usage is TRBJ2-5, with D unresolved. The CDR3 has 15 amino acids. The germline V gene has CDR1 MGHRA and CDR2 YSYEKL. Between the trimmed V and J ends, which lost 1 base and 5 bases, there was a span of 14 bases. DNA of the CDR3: TGCGCCAGCAGCCAAGTGGATGTGCTTCTTGAGACCCAGTACTTC. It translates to CASSQVDVLLETQYF.

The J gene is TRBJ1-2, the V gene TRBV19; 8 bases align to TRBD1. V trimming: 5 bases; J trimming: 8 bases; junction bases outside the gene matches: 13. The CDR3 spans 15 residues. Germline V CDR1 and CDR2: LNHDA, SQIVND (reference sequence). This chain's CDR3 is CASSPTRGQVMGYTF. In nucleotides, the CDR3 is TGTGCCAGTAGTCCAACCCGGGGACAGGTGATGGGCTACACCTTC.

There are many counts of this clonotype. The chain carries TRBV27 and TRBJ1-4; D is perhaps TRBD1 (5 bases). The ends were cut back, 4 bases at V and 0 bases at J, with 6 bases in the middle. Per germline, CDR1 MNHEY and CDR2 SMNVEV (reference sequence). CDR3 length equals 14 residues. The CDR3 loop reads CASSWGATNEKLFF. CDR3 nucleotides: TGTGCCAGCAGTTGGGGGGCAACTAATGAAAAACTGTTTTTT.

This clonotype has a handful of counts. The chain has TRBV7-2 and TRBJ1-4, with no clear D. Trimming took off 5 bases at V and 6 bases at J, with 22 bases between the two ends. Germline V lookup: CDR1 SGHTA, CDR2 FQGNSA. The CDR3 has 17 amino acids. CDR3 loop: CASSESRERVIYEKLFF. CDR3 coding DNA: TGTGCCAGCAGCGAGTCAAGAGAGAGGGTTATTTATGAAAAACTGTTTTTT.

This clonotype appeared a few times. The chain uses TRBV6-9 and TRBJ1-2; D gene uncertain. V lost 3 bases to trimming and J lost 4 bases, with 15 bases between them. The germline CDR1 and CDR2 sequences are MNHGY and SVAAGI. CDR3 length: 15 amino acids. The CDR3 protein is CASSYSSYNFYGYTF. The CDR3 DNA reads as TGTGCCAGCAGTTACAGCTCCTATAATTTCTATGGCTACACCTTC.

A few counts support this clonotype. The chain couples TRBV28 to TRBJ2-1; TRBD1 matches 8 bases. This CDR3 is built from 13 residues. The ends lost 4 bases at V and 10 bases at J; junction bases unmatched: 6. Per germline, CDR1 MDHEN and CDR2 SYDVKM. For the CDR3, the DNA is TGTGCCAGCAGTTCACAGGGGGTCCTGGAGCAGTTCTTC. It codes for CASSSQGVLEQFF.

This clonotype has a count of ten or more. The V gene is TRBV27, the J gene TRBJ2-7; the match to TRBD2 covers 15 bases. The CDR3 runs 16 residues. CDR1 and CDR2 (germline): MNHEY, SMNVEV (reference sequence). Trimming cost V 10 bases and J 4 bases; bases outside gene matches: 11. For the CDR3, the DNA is TGTGCCACCGGACTAGCGGGAGGGCCGATGTTATACGAGCAGTACTTC. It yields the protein CATGLAGGPMLYEQYF.

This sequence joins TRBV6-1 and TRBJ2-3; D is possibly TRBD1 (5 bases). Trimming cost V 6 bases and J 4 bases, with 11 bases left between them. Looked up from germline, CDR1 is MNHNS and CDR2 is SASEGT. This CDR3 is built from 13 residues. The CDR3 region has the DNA TGTGCCAGCAGACCCAAGGGGTCAGATACGCAGTATTTT. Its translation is CASRPKGSDTQYF.

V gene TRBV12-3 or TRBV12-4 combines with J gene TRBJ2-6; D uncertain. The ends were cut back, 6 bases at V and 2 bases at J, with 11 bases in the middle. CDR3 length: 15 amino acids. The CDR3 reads CASSPLGTGANVLTF. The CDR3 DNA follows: TGTGCCAGCAGCCCCCTGGGCACTGGGGCCAACGTCCTGACTTTC.

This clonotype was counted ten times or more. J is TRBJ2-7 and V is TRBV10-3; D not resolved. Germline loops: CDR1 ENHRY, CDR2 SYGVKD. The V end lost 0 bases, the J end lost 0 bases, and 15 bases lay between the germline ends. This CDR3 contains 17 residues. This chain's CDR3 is CAISESQARRSSYEQYF. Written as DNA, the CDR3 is TGTGCCATCAGTGAGTCGCAGGCCAGGCGGAGCTCCTACGAGCAGTACTTC.

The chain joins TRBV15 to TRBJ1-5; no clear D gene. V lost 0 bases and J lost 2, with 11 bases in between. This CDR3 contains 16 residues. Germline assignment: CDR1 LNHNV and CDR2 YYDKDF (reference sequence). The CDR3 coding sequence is TGTGCCACCAGCAGAGACCGCTCGAATGGCAATCAGCCCCAGCATTTT. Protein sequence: CATSRDRSNGNQPQHF.

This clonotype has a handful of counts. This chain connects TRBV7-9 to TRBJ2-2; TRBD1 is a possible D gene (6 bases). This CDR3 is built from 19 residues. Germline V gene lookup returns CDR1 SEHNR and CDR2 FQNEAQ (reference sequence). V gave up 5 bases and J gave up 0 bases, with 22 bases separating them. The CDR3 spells CASSTVWDTRSANTGELFF. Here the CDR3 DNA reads TGTGCCAGCAGCACCGTGTGGGACACCCGGTCCGCGAACACCGGGGAGCTGTTTTTT.

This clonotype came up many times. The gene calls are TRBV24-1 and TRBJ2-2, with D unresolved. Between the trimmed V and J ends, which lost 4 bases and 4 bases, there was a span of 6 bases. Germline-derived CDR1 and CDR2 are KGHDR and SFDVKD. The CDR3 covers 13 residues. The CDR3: CATSEVATGELFF. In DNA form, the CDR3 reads TGTGCCACCAGTGAGGTGGCCACCGGGGAGCTGTTTTTT.